This T cell receptor (beta chain) stems from a study of blood T cell repertoires in COVID-19 (dated by TCRdb to the early 2020s). Describing the broader study: The collaborator samples originated in the United States, Italy and Spain and spanned the acute and convalescent phases of COVID-19. The material from the prospective study consisted of cDNA or gDNA derived from T cells, B-cell-depleted T cells, or PBMCs. Subjects who had been exposed to COVID-19, were actively infected with it, or had recovered from it provided the deeply sampled blood TCRbeta repertoires that made up the dataset. A freely available public database, intended as a resource for researchers studying the immune response to SARS-CoV-2, is where the repertoires were released. The samples were drawn from the first 160 participants of the ongoing ImmuneRACE study and from 1,254 subjects provided by 6 global collaborators. Sample metadata almost always included a de-identified subject ID, COVID-19 status, age in years and sex. Where available, HLA class I and class II types were taken from metadata supplied by the sample provider and were not determined by assay-based typing.

Study-wide findings and limitations: How much clinical and demographic metadata was included differed by source and by participant, and the metadata was provided uncurated.

From its cysteine to its phenylalanine, the CDR3 spans 13 amino acids. Only the CDR3 DNA stays, 39 bases, in frame from base 1. Taken from the germline V gene (reference sequence), the CDR1 and CDR2 loops are LNHDA and SQIVND. Relative to germline, V is 5 bases shorter and J is 3 bases shorter, with 8 bases between their ends. The immunoSEQ Assay, a bias-controlled multiplex PCR, was used to amplify TCRbeta CDR3 regions from genomic DNA. In the source study's methods: The number of nucleated cells in each sample was estimated by amplification of reference gene primers within the assay. To quantify the absolute abundance of each unique TCRbeta CDR3 rearrangement, sequence reads were collapsed and filtered. For each sample, productive Simpson clonality was calculated by taking the square root of Simpson's diversity index across productive rearrangements. Here the immuneACCESS table is served through TCRdb, limited to in-frame sequences with V and J called. Missing clones are a known gap in these copies; in checked studies unresolved V genes cover under half, and the rest lacks a known reason. V, J and clone size are those of that table, while D and trimming were read from the DNA. Recorded for this sample are over 200,000 clones; 80% to 85% of them occurred a single time. In total, the top ten clones hold approximately 4.4% of the sample.

Whole blood was collected in K2EDTA tubes by collaborating institutions according to the institutions' own protocols. For TCRbeta analysis, collaborator samples were shipped as frozen whole blood, as isolated PBMCs, or as DNA extracted from either sample type. About this clone itself: Its antigen remains undetermined. No much larger clone is present one base from it, and per-base qualities are unavailable.

The sequenced sample consisted of peripheral blood. The receptor was derived from a man between 50 and 59 years old with active or convalescent COVID-19. Recombination linked TRBV19 to TRBJ1-3; TRBD1 might be the D gene, on 6 matching bases. For the CDR3, the sequence is CASSPQGGNTIYF. The base sequence is TGTGCCAGTAGTCCACAGGGTGGAAACACCATATATTTT.